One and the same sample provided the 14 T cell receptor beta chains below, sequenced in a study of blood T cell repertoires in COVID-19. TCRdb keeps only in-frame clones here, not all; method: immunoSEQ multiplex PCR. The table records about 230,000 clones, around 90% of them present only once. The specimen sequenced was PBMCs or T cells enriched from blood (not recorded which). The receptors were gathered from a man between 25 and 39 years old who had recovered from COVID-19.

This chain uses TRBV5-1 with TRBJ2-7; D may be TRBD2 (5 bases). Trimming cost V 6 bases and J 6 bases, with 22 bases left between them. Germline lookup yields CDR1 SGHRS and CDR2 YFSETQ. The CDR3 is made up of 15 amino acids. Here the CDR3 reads CASTQTGNGWGEQYF. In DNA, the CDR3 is TGCGCCAGCACCCAAACCGGGAACGGATGGGGCGAGCAGTACTTC.

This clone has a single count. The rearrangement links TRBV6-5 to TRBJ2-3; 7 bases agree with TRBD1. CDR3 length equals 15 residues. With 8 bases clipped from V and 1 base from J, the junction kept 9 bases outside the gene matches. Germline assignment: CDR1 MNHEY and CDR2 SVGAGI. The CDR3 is CASLRGHSGTDTQYF. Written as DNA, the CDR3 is TGTGCCAGCTTGAGGGGGCACTCAGGCACAGATACGCAGTATTTT.

The CDR3 loop is CASSESDSAIQETQYF. The CDR3 region has the DNA TGCGCCAGCAGTGAGTCAGATAGCGCAATCCAAGAGACCCAGTACTTC. The rearrangement joins TRBV10-1 to TRBJ2-5; possible D gene TRBD2, 5 bases. V lost 0 bases and J 1 base, leaving 12 bases between the germline ends. The V gene's germline CDR1 is WNHNN and CDR2 SYGVQD (reference sequence). The length of the CDR3 is 16 residues.

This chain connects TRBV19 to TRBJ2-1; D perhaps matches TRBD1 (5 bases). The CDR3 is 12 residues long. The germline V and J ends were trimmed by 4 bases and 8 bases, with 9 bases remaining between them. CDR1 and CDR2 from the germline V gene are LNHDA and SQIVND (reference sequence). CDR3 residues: CASSTTGYEQFF. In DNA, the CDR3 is TGTGCCAGTAGTACTACAGGATATGAGCAGTTCTTC. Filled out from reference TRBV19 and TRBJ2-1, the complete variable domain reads DGGITQSPKYLFRKEGQNVTLSCEQNLNHDAMYWYRQDPGQGLRLIYYSQIVNDFQKGDIAEGYSVSREKKESFPLTVTSAQKNPTAFYLCASSTTGYEQFFGPGTRLTVL.

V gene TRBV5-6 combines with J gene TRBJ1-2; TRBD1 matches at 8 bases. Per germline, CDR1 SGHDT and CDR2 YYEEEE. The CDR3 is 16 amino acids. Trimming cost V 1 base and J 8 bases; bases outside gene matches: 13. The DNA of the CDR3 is TGTGCCAGCAGCTTGATTGACAGGGGACTAGCACAGGGCTACACCTTC. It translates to CASSLIDRGLAQGYTF. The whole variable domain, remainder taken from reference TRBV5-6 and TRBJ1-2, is DAGVTQSPTHLIKTRGQQVTLRCSPKSGHDTVSWYQQALGQGPQFIFQYYEEEERQRGNFPDRFSGHQFPNYSSELNVNALLLGDSALYLCASSLIDRGLAQGYTFGSGTRLTVV.

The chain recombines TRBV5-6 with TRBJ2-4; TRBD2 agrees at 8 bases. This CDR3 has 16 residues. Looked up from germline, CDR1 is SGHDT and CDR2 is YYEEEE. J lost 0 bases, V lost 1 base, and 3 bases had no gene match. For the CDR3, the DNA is TGTGCCAGCAGCTTGATTACTAGCGGAGCCAAAAACATTCAGTACTTC. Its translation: CASSLITSGAKNIQYF.

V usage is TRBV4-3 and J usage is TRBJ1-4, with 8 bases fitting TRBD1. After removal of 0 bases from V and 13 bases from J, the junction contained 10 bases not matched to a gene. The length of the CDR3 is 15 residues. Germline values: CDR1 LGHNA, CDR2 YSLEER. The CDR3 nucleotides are TGCGCCAGCAGCCAAGAAGGCGGACAGGGTAATAGACTGTTTTTT. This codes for CASSQEGGQGNRLFF.

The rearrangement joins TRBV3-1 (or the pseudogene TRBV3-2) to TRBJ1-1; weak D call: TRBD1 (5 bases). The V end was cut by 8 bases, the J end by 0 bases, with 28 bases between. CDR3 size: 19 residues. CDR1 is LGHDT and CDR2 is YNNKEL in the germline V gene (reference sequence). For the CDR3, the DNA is TGTGCCAGCGCGCGAACCTGGGGCCCTTTGTCCCTTATGAACACTGAAGCTTTCTTT. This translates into CASARTWGPLSLMNTEAFF.

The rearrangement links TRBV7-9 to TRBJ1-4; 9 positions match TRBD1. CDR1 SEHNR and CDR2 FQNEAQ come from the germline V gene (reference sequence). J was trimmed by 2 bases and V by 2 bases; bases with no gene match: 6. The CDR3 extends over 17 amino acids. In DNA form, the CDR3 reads TGTGCCAGCAGCTTACCCGGGACAGGGCACACTAATGAAAAACTGTTTTTT. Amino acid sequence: CASSLPGTGHTNEKLFF.

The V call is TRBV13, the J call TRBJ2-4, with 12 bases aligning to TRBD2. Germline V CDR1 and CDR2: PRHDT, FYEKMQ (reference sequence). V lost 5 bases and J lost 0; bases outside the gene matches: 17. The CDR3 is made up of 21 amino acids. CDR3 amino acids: CASSQTSWTSGDFEAKNIQYF. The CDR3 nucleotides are TGTGCCAGCAGCCAAACCTCCTGGACTAGCGGGGACTTCGAAGCCAAAAACATTCAGTACTTC.

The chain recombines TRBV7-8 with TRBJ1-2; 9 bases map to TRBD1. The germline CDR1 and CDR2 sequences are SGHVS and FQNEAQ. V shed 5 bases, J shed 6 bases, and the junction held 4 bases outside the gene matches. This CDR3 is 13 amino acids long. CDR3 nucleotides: TGTGCCAGCAGCCTCCGGGACAGGGATGGCTACACCTTC. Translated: CASSLRDRDGYTF. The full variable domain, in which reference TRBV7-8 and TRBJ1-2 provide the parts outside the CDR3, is GAGVSQSPRYKVAKRGQDVALRCDPISGHVSLFWYQQALGQGPEFLTYFQNEAQLDKSGLPSDRFFAERPEGSVSTLKIQRTQQEDSAVYLCASSLRDRDGYTFGSGTRLTVV.

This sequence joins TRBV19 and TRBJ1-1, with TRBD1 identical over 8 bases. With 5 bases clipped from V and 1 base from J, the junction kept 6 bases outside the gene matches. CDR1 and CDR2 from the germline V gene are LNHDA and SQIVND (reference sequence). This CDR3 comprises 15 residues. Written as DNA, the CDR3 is TGTGCCAGTAGTGTCATCGACAGGGGGAACACTGAAGCTTTCTTT. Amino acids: CASSVIDRGNTEAFF.

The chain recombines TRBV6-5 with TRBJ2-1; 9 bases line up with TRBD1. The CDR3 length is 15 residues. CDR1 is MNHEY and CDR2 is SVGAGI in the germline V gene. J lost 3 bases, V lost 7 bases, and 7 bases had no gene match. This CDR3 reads CASTTDRGDYNEQFF. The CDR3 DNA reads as TGTGCCAGCACTACCGACAGGGGGGACTACAATGAGCAGTTCTTC.

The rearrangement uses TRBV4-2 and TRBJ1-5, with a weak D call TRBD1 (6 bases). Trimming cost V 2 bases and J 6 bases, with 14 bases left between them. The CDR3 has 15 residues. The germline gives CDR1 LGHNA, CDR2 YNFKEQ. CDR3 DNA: TGTGCCAGCAGCCAAATCCAGGGGCACGTTCAGCCCCAGCATTTT. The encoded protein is CASSQIQGHVQPQHF.